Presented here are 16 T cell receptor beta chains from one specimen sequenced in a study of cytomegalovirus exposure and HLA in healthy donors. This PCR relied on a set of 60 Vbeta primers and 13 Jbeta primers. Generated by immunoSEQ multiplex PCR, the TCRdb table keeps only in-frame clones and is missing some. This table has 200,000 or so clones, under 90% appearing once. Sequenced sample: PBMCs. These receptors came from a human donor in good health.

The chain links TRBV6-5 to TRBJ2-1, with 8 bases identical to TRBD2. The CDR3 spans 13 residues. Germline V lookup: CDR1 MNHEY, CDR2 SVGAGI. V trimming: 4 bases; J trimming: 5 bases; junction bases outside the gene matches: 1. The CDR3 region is CASSFSGNNEQFF. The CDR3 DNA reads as TGTGCCAGCAGTTTTAGCGGGAACAATGAGCAGTTCTTC.

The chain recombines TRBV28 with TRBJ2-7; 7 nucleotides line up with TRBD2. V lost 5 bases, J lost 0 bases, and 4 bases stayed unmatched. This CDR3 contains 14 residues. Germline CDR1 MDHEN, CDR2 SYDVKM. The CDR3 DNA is TGTGCCAGCAGTAGCGGGACCCTCTCCTACGAGCAGTACTTC. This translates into CASSSGTLSYEQYF.

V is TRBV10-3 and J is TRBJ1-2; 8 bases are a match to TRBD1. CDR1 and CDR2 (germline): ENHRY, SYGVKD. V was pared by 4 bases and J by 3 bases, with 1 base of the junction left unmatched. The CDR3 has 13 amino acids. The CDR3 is CAISAGGDYGYTF. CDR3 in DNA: TGTGCCATCAGTGCAGGGGGCGACTATGGCTACACCTTC.

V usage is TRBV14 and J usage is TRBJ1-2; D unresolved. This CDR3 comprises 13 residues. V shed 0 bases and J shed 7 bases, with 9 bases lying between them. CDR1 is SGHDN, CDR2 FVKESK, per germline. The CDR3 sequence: CASSQERGGGYTF. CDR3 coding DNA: TGTGCCAGCAGCCAAGAACGGGGAGGTGGCTACACCTTC.

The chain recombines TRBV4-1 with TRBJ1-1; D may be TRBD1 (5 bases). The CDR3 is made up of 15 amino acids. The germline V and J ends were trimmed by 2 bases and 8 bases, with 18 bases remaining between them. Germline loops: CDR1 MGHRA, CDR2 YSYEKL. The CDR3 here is CASSQLGERGREAFF. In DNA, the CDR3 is TGCGCCAGCAGCCAACTAGGGGAAAGAGGCCGAGAAGCTTTCTTT.

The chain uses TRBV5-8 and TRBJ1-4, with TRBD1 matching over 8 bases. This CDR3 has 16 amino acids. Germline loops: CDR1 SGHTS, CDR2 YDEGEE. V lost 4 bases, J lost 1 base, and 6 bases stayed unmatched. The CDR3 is CASSTGQGGTNEKLFF. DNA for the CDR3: TGTGCCAGCAGCACCGGACAGGGCGGAACTAATGAAAAACTGTTTTTT.

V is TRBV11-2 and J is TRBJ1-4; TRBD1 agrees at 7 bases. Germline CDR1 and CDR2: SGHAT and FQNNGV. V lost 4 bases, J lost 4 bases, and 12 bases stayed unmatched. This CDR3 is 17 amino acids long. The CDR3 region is CASSSRPGQALNEKLFF. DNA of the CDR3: TGTGCCAGCAGCTCCCGTCCCGGACAGGCCCTTAATGAAAAACTGTTTTTT.

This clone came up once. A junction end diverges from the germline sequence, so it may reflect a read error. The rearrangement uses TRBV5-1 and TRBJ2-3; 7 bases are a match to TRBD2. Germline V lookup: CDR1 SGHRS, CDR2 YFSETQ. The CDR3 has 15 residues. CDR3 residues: CASSLEATSQDAQYF. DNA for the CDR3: TGCGCCAGCAGCTTGGAGGCGACTAGCCAAGATGCGCAGTATTTT. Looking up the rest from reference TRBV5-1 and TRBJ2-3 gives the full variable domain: KAGVTQTPRYLIKTRGQQVTLSCSPISGHRSVSWYQQTPGQGLQFLFEYFSETQRNKGNFPGRFSGRQFSNSRSEMNVSTLELGDSALYLCASSLEATSQDAQYFGPGTRLTVL.

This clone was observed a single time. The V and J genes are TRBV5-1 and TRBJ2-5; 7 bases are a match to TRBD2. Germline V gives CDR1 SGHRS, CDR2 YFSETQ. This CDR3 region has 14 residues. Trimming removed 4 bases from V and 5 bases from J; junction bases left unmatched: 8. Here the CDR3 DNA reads TGCGCCAGCAGCACTGGGGGGGTTGGGGAGACCCAGTACTTC. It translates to CASSTGGVGETQYF.

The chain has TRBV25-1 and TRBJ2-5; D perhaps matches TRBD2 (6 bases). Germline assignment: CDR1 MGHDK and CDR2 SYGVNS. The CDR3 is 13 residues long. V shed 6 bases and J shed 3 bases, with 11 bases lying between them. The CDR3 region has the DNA TGTGCCAGCAGAAAACGCGGGGAAGAGACCCAGTACTTC. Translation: CASRKRGEETQYF.

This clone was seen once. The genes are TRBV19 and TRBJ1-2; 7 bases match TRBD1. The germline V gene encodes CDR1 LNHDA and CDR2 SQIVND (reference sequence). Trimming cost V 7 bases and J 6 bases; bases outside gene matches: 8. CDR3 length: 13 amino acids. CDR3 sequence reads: CASTSDREHGYTF. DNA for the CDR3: TGTGCCAGTACCTCAGACAGGGAACATGGCTACACCTTC. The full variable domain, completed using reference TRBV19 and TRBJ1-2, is DGGITQSPKYLFRKEGQNVTLSCEQNLNHDAMYWYRQDPGQGLRLIYYSQIVNDFQKGDIAEGYSVSREKKESFPLTVTSAQKNPTAFYLCASTSDREHGYTFGSGTRLTVV.

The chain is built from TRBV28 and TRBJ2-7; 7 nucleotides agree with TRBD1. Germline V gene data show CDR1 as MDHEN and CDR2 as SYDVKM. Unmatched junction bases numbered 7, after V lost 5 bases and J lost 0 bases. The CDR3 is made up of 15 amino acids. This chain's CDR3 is CASSPARDSSYEQYF. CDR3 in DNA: TGTGCCAGCAGTCCAGCCCGGGACAGCTCCTACGAGCAGTACTTC. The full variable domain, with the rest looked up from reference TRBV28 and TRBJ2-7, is DVKVTQSSRYLVKRTGEKVFLECVQDMDHENMFWYRQDPGLGLRLIYFSYDVKMKEKGDIPEGYSVSREKKERFSLILESASTNQTSMYLCASSPARDSSYEQYFGPGTRLTVT.

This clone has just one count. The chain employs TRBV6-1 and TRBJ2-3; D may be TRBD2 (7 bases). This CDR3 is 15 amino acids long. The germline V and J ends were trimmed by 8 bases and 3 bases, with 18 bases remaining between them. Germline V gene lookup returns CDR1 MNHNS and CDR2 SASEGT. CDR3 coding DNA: TGTGCCAGCCTCCGGGGGGTAACAGGGACAGATACGCAGTATTTT. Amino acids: CASLRGVTGTDTQYF.

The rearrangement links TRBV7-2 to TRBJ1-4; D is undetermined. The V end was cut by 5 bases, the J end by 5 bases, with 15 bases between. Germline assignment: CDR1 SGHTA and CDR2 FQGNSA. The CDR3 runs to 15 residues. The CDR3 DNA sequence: TGTGCCAGCAGCAGAGGGTGGCCGGGGAATGAAAAACTGTTTTTT. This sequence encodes CASSRGWPGNEKLFF.

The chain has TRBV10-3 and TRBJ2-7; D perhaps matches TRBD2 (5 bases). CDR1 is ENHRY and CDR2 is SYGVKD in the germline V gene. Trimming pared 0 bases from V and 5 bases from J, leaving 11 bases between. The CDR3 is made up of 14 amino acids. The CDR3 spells CAISESLAGDEQYF. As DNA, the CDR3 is TGTGCCATCAGTGAGTCGCTCGCCGGGGACGAGCAGTACTTC.

CDR3 sequence reads: CASSLLTIGANTGELFF. The DNA for the CDR3 is TGTGCCAGCAGTTTGCTCACTATCGGCGCGAACACCGGGGAGCTGTTTTTT. The gene calls are TRBV28 and TRBJ2-2; D not resolved. The CDR3 is 17 residues long. The germline V and J ends were trimmed by 3 bases and 0 bases, with 14 bases remaining between them. Germline V gene lookup returns CDR1 MDHEN and CDR2 SYDVKM.